This T cell receptor (beta chain) was sequenced during a study of monozygotic twins with inflammatory bowel disease. Following a re-call of the 5' RACE reads, TCRdb has one entry per CDR3 protein and lacks DNA. The sample table sets out 110,000 to 150,000 distinct CDR3 sequences. Investigators pulled total RNA out of whole blood and did not sort T cells. This CDR3 spans 18 amino acids. Study findings and constraints: Compared with healthy twins, IBD patients shared fewer clonotypes with others, especially with disease activity. Those with IBD had lower TCRbeta diversity (inverse Simpson) than their healthy co-twins did. The study supported no single strong signal or clonotype linked to IBD.

In the case of this clonotype: Its antigen remains unknown.

The receptor was derived from a human donor with ulcerative colitis or Crohn's disease, or a healthy co-twin of an affected twin (not recorded which). The J gene is TRBJ1-1, the V gene TRBV12-3 or TRBV12-4; lacking DNA, the TRBD1 call made by TCRdb goes unchecked. Sequencing used blood. The CDR3 here is CASSSRRQGLIGGTEAFF.